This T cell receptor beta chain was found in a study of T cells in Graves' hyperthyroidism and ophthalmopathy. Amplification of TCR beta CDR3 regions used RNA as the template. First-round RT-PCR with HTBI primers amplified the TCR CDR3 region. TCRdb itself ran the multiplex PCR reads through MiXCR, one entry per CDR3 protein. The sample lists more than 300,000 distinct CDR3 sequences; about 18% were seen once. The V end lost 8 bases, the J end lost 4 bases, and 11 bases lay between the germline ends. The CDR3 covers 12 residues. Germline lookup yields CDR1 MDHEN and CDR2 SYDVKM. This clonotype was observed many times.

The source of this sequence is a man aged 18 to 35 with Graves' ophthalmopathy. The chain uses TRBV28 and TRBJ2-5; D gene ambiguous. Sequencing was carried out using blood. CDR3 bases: TGTGCCAGCCTCAACGGTGGAGAGACCCAGTACTTC. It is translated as CASLNGGETQYF.